The rows below give T cell receptor beta chains drawn from one sample of a study of molecular identifiers for immune sequencing clone quantification. TCRdb re-called the PCR reads with MiXCR, one entry per CDR3 protein. The top ten hold 0.75% to 0.95% of the sample, which has about 640,000 distinct CDR3 sequences, 20% seen once. The sequenced sample was naive CD8+ T cells from blood, with Jurkat cell RNA spiked in. The receptors come from a human donor in good health. Some libraries in this study had Jurkat cell RNA spiked in. Each CDR3 is given with its conserved first and last residue. Each record gives: V gene, clone size, D gene, CDR3 length, J gene, CDR3 DNA, CDR3 protein. D genes are given only for firm matches. Expanded clones get a size class; other rows say once, few or many, or leave the size out.

V gene: TRBV20-1
clone size: many
D gene: -
CDR3 length: 16
J gene: TRBJ2-3
CDR3 DNA: TGCAGTGCTAGCGATAGCGAGGACAGCCTCGTAGATACGCAGTATTTT
CDR3 protein: CSASDSEDSLVDTQYF

V gene: TRBV3-2
clone size: few
D gene: -
CDR3 length: 13
J gene: TRBJ1-5
CDR3 DNA: TGTGCCAGCAGCCAAATACAAAATCAGCCCCAGCATTTT
CDR3 protein: CASSQIQNQPQHF

V gene: TRBV4-1
clone size: many
D gene: -
CDR3 length: 18
J gene: TRBJ2-2
CDR3 DNA: TGCGCCAGCAGCCAAGATCTTAATCAACCGACTATCCCCGGGGAGCTGTTTTTT
CDR3 protein: CASSQDLNQPTIPGELFF

V gene: TRBV7-8
clone size: -
D gene: -
CDR3 length: 14
J gene: TRBJ2-7
CDR3 DNA: TGTGCCAGCAGCTTAGACCTAATTGCCTACGAGCAGTACTTC
CDR3 protein: CASSLDLIAYEQYF

V gene: TRBV6-2/TRBV6-3
clone size: many
D gene: TRBD2
CDR3 length: 15
J gene: TRBJ2-7
CDR3 DNA: TGTGCCAGCAGTTACTCGGGATCTAGCGGGCCCGAGCAGTACTTC
CDR3 protein: CASSYSGSSGPEQYF

V gene: TRBV9
clone size: -
D gene: TRBD1
CDR3 length: 15
J gene: TRBJ1-2
CDR3 DNA: TGTGCCAGCAGTACAGGGGCAACTTCGATCATTGGCTACACCTTC
CDR3 protein: CASSTGATSIIGYTF

V gene: TRBV7-9
clone size: many
D gene: -
CDR3 length: 12
J gene: TRBJ1-1
CDR3 DNA: TGTGCCAGCAAATCGGGGACACTTGAAGCTTTCTTT
CDR3 protein: CASKSGTLEAFF

V gene: TRBV19
clone size: -
D gene: TRBD1
CDR3 length: 15
J gene: TRBJ2-7
CDR3 DNA: TGTGCCAGTAGTATAGGGACAGGGGGTCCCTACGAGCGGTACTTC
CDR3 protein: CASSIGTGGPYERYF

V gene: TRBV29-1
clone size: many
D gene: -
CDR3 length: 12
J gene: TRBJ2-1
CDR3 DNA: TGCAGCGTTGTGTACTGGGGCGATGAGCAGTTCTTC
CDR3 protein: CSVVYWGDEQFF

V gene: TRBV27
clone size: many
D gene: -
CDR3 length: 15
J gene: TRBJ2-3
CDR3 DNA: TGTGCCAGCAGTTTATCATCCGGCCCTCTAGATACGCAGTATTTT
CDR3 protein: CASSLSSGPLDTQYF

V gene: TRBV13
clone size: few
D gene: -
CDR3 length: 15
J gene: TRBJ2-3
CDR3 DNA: TGTGCCAGCAGCCCTCGCCCGGGCAACACAGATACGCAGTATTTT
CDR3 protein: CASSPRPGNTDTQYF

V gene: TRBV19
clone size: -
D gene: -
CDR3 length: 15
J gene: TRBJ1-5
CDR3 DNA: TGTGCCAGTAGTATAGGAGACCGGTGGAATCAGCCCCAGCATTTT
CDR3 protein: CASSIGDRWNQPQHF

V gene: TRBV12-3/TRBV12-4
clone size: many
D gene: -
CDR3 length: 14
J gene: TRBJ1-1
CDR3 DNA: TGTGCCAGCAGTTTAAATTTGGCAGGGTCTCCCGCTTTCTTT
CDR3 protein: CASSLNLAGSPAFF

V gene: TRBV28
clone size: few
D gene: TRBD1
CDR3 length: 17
J gene: TRBJ2-2
CDR3 DNA: TGTGCCAGCAGCCGAAACACTGGACAGGGAGGAACCGGGGAGCTGTTTTTT
CDR3 protein: CASSRNTGQGGTGELFF

V gene: TRBV6-5
clone size: few
D gene: TRBD2
CDR3 length: 15
J gene: TRBJ2-2
CDR3 DNA: TGTGCCAGCACCTACTTTGGGGGGGACACCGGGGAGCTGTTTTTT
CDR3 protein: CASTYFGGDTGELFF

V gene: TRBV9
clone size: many
D gene: TRBD1
CDR3 length: 15
J gene: TRBJ1-3
CDR3 DNA: TGTGCCAGCAGCGACAGGGGTTCCTCTGGAAACACCATATATTTT
CDR3 protein: CASSDRGSSGNTIYF

V gene: TRBV13
clone size: few
D gene: -
CDR3 length: 14
J gene: TRBJ1-2
CDR3 DNA: TGTGCCAGCAGCTTAGGACAGGGTAACTATGGCTACGCCTTC
CDR3 protein: CASSLGQGNYGYAF

V gene: TRBV5-6
clone size: many
D gene: -
CDR3 length: 15
J gene: TRBJ2-5
CDR3 DNA: TGTGCCAGCAGCCCTACGGAGGAATACCAAGAGACCCAGTACTTC
CDR3 protein: CASSPTEEYQETQYF

V gene: TRBV28
clone size: many
D gene: -
CDR3 length: 12
J gene: TRBJ2-5
CDR3 DNA: TGTGCCAGCAGTTTCCCAGCCGAGACCCAGTACTTC
CDR3 protein: CASSFPAETQYF

V gene: TRBV10-1
clone size: -
D gene: -
CDR3 length: 14
J gene: TRBJ2-3
CDR3 DNA: TGCGCCAGCAGTGGGCCCCGGTCCACAGATACGCAGTATTTT
CDR3 protein: CASSGPRSTDTQYF

V gene: TRBV4-1
clone size: -
D gene: -
CDR3 length: 13
J gene: TRBJ2-1
CDR3 DNA: TGCGCCAGCAGCCAAGCCCCACGCAATGAGCAGTTCTTC
CDR3 protein: CASSQAPRNEQFF

V gene: TRBV9
clone size: -
D gene: -
CDR3 length: 15
J gene: TRBJ1-2
CDR3 DNA: TGTGCCAGCAGCGTAGCTTCGGCAGGGGCTCGAGGCTACACCTTC
CDR3 protein: CASSVASAGARGYTF

V gene: TRBV9
clone size: few
D gene: -
CDR3 length: 14
J gene: TRBJ1-2
CDR3 DNA: TGTGCCAGCAGCTCCCCCGCCGAAGCATTTGGGTACACCTTC
CDR3 protein: CASSSPAEAFGYTF

V gene: TRBV6-2/TRBV6-3
clone size: many
D gene: -
CDR3 length: 16
J gene: TRBJ2-5
CDR3 DNA: TGTGCCAGCAGTTACCCGGCCCCACGGTCCCAAGAGACCCAGTACTTC
CDR3 protein: CASSYPAPRSQETQYF

V gene: TRBV3-1
clone size: many
D gene: TRBD2
CDR3 length: 17
J gene: TRBJ2-3
CDR3 DNA: TGTGCCAGCAGCCAAGACCGGGCTAGCGGCCCCACAGATACGCAGTATTTT
CDR3 protein: CASSQDRASGPTDTQYF

V gene: TRBV24-1
clone size: many
D gene: -
CDR3 length: 12
J gene: TRBJ2-2
CDR3 DNA: TGTGCCACCAGTGGAGGGAGCGGGGAGCTGTTTTTT
CDR3 protein: CATSGGSGELFF

V gene: TRBV4-1
clone size: many
D gene: TRBD1
CDR3 length: 16
J gene: TRBJ2-5
CDR3 DNA: TGCGCCAGCAGCCAAGATCGGGCAGGGGGTTGGGAGACCCAGTACTTC
CDR3 protein: CASSQDRAGGWETQYF

V gene: TRBV4-3
clone size: many
D gene: TRBD2
CDR3 length: 18
J gene: TRBJ2-1
CDR3 DNA: TGCGCCAGCAGCCAGGATCACACCTCGGGTTGGCGGGGGGCCGGGCAGTTCTTC
CDR3 protein: CASSQDHTSGWRGAGQFF

V gene: TRBV6-5
clone size: many
D gene: TRBD1
CDR3 length: 15
J gene: TRBJ1-1
CDR3 DNA: TGTGCCAGCAGCCTGACAGGGGACATGAACACTGAAGCTTTCTTT
CDR3 protein: CASSLTGDMNTEAFF

V gene: TRBV29-1
clone size: many
D gene: TRBD2
CDR3 length: 15
J gene: TRBJ2-7
CDR3 DNA: TGCAGCGTTGAGGTTAGCGGGAGGGCTTCCTACGAGCAGTACTTC
CDR3 protein: CSVEVSGRASYEQYF

V gene: TRBV20-1
clone size: -
D gene: -
CDR3 length: 12
J gene: TRBJ2-7
CDR3 DNA: TGCAGTGCTCTCGGACCCCGCTACGAGCAGTACTTC
CDR3 protein: CSALGPRYEQYF

V gene: TRBV19
clone size: -
D gene: -
CDR3 length: 16
J gene: TRBJ2-3
CDR3 DNA: TGTGCCAGTAGTATAGCGTCCAGGTCCCAGCTGGATACGCAGTATTTT
CDR3 protein: CASSIASRSQLDTQYF

V gene: TRBV7-2
clone size: many
D gene: TRBD1
CDR3 length: 14
J gene: TRBJ2-3
CDR3 DNA: TGTGCCAGCAGCCCCGGACAGGTCACAGATACGCAGTATTTT
CDR3 protein: CASSPGQVTDTQYF

V gene: TRBV6-2/TRBV6-3
clone size: many
D gene: -
CDR3 length: 18
J gene: TRBJ1-1
CDR3 DNA: TGTGCCAGCAGTTACGATTATAAGATAGGACGCCAGAACACTGAAGCTTTCTTT
CDR3 protein: CASSYDYKIGRQNTEAFF

V gene: TRBV12-3/TRBV12-4
clone size: many
D gene: -
CDR3 length: 14
J gene: TRBJ1-1
CDR3 DNA: TGTGCCAGCAGACCTTGGACAGCGAACACTGAAGCTTTCTTT
CDR3 protein: CASRPWTANTEAFF

V gene: TRBV20-1
clone size: many
D gene: TRBD1
CDR3 length: 16
J gene: TRBJ2-7
CDR3 DNA: TGCAGTGCTAGAGATAATTCACCGGGGACAGACTACGAGCAGTACTTC
CDR3 protein: CSARDNSPGTDYEQYF

V gene: TRBV5-1
clone size: few
D gene: -
CDR3 length: 14
J gene: TRBJ1-6
CDR3 DNA: TGCGCCAGCAACCAGGGATCCCAGTATTCACCCCTCCACTTT
CDR3 protein: CASNQGSQYSPLHF

V gene: TRBV4-3
clone size: -
D gene: -
CDR3 length: 17
J gene: TRBJ1-6
CDR3 DNA: TGCGCCAGCAGCCAAGGAAAGGGCGGCTCCTATAATTCACCCCTCCACTTT
CDR3 protein: CASSQGKGGSYNSPLHF

V gene: TRBV5-8
clone size: many
D gene: TRBD1
CDR3 length: 14
J gene: TRBJ2-3
CDR3 DNA: TGTGCCAGCAGCTGGGACAGGATGAAAGATACGCAGTATTTT
CDR3 protein: CASSWDRMKDTQYF

V gene: TRBV7-2
clone size: few
D gene: -
CDR3 length: 11
J gene: TRBJ1-1
CDR3 DNA: TGTGCCAGCAGCTTAGGGGGGGAGTCTTTCTTT
CDR3 protein: CASSLGGESFF

V gene: TRBV7-9
clone size: many
D gene: TRBD2
CDR3 length: 14
J gene: TRBJ2-7
CDR3 DNA: TGTGCCAGCAGCTTATCAAGCGGGGGAGCCGAGCAGTACTTC
CDR3 protein: CASSLSSGGAEQYF

V gene: TRBV6-5
clone size: many
D gene: -
CDR3 length: 13
J gene: TRBJ2-7
CDR3 DNA: TGTGCCAGCAGTTACAATGTAGCCTACGAGCAGTACTTC
CDR3 protein: CASSYNVAYEQYF

V gene: TRBV5-1
clone size: few
D gene: -
CDR3 length: 15
J gene: TRBJ1-1
CDR3 DNA: TGCGCCAGCAGCTTAGGTCCGGGGGTTGTCACTGAAGCTTTCTTT
CDR3 protein: CASSLGPGVVTEAFF

V gene: TRBV7-9
clone size: many
D gene: -
CDR3 length: 16
J gene: TRBJ2-3
CDR3 DNA: TGTGCCAGCAGCTTAGCGGGGACAACCAACACAGATACGCAGTATTTT
CDR3 protein: CASSLAGTTNTDTQYF

V gene: TRBV5-1
clone size: -
D gene: TRBD1
CDR3 length: 15
J gene: TRBJ1-1
CDR3 DNA: TGCGCCAGCAGCCCGGTTGGGGCAGGGGGCACTGAAGCTTTCTTT
CDR3 protein: CASSPVGAGGTEAFF